Listed below are T cell receptor beta chains from one sample, sequenced in a study of T cell responses to AZD1222 COVID-19 vaccine. Repertoires were generated with immunoSEQ multiplex PCR, while TCRdb's copy carries only in-frame clones and drops some. The sample contains around 120,000 clones, around 85% of which appear only once. The specimen was peripheral blood, collected on day 0 of AZD1222 vaccination. The receptors here all came from an adult in good health. The CDR3 runs from the conserved cysteine through the conserved F or W. A D gene is named only where the DNA matches it firmly. Clone size, where shown, is once, few, many, or a class for clones that have expanded.

TRBJ2-7 TRBV7-2 NA TRBD2 CASSLVRLAGGTYEQYF TGTGCCAGCAGCTTAGTACGGCTAGCGGGAGGTACCTACGAGCAGTACTTC
TRBJ2-7 TRBV9 once TRBD2 CASSVVPSGSYEQYF TGTGCCAGCAGCGTAGTGCCTAGCGGGTCCTACGAGCAGTACTTC
TRBJ2-2 TRBV6-5 few NA CASRATDHNTGELFF TGTGCCAGCAGGGCGACCGACCACAACACCGGGGAGCTGTTTTTT
TRBJ1-6 TRBV30 NA NA CAWSVGRGRSPLHF TGTGCCTGGAGTGTGGGCAGGGGTCGTTCACCCCTCCACTTT
TRBJ2-7 TRBV28 NA TRBD2 CASSPLAGVRYEQYF TGTGCCAGCAGCCCTCTAGCGGGAGTTAGGTACGAGCAGTACTTC
TRBJ2-3 TRBV28 NA TRBD2 CASSPPLAGGTDTQYF TGTGCCAGCAGTCCCCCCCTAGCGGGAGGAACAGATACGCAGTATTTT
TRBJ2-3 TRBV19 NA TRBD2 CASRVGLADTDTQYF TGTGCCAGTAGGGTAGGACTAGCGGACACAGATACGCAGTATTTT
TRBJ2-4 TRBV2 NA NA CASSEANGAKNIQYF TGTGCCAGCAGTGAAGCTAACGGGGCCAAAAACATTCAGTACTTC
TRBJ1-2 TRBV28 NA TRBD1 CASSLGRQGAKGYTF TGTGCCAGCAGTTTGGGGCGACAGGGGGCGAAAGGCTACACCTTC
TRBJ1-6 TRBV6-5 NA NA CASSQGRVRSPLHF TGTGCCAGCAGCCAAGGCAGGGTGCGGTCACCCCTCCACTTT
TRBJ1-6 TRBV30 NA NA CAWSPLRGHNSPLHF TGTGCCTGGAGCCCACTACGGGGGCATAATTCACCCCTCCACTTT
TRBJ2-5 TRBV5-1 NA NA CASSLGPQGTTWGTQYF TGCGCCAGCAGCTTGGGACCACAGGGGACTACCTGGGGGACCCAGTACTTC
TRBJ2-5 TRBV5-1 NA TRBD1 CASSSTGGRETQYF TGCGCCAGCAGCTCGACAGGGGGAAGGGAGACCCAGTACTTC
TRBJ2-5 TRBV28 NA NA CASSYWGAPQETQYF TGTGCCAGCAGTTATTGGGGGGCACCACAAGAGACCCAGTACTTC
TRBJ1-3 TRBV15 NA NA CATSRVWAGGVGNTIYF TGTGCCACCAGCAGAGTCTGGGCGGGGGGCGTTGGAAACACCATATATTTT
TRBJ1-2 TRBV11-2 once NA CASSSLEGWNYGYTF TGTGCCAGCAGCTCCCTGGAGGGGTGGAACTATGGCTACACCTTC
TRBJ2-5 TRBV28 NA TRBD1 CASSPGQGRRETQYF TGTGCCAGCAGTCCCGGACAGGGGAGAAGGGAGACCCAGTACTTC
TRBJ1-3 TRBV10-2 NA NA CASADSLSGNTIYF TGCGCCAGTGCGGACAGCCTCTCTGGAAACACCATATATTTT
TRBJ2-7 TRBV6-1 NA NA CASSGDTAYEQYF TGTGCCAGCAGTGGGGACACTGCCTACGAGCAGTACTTC
TRBJ2-7 TRBV5-1 NA NA CASSPTSRYEQYF TGCGCCAGCAGCCCAACTAGCAGATACGAGCAGTACTTC
TRBJ2-3 TRBV7-2 NA NA CASSLWGSPADTQYF TGTGCCAGCAGCTTGTGGGGCTCCCCGGCTGATACGCAGTATTTT
TRBJ1-1 TRBV2 NA NA CASNVEAEAFF TGTGCCAGCAATGTAGAGGCAGAAGCTTTCTTT
TRBJ1-1 TRBV5-1 NA NA CASSLYRSGSLNTEAFF TGCGCCAGCAGCTTGTACAGGTCCGGGTCCCTGAACACTGAAGCTTTCTTT
TRBJ2-6 TRBV21-1 NA NA CASSKYASGANVLTF TGTGCCAGCAGCAAATACGCCTCTGGGGCCAACGTCCTGACTTTC
TRBJ1-6 TRBV19 NA NA CASSIARELNSPLHF TGTGCCAGTAGTATCGCTAGAGAGCTTAATTCACCCCTCCACTTT
TRBJ2-2 TRBV6-1 once NA CASSELDSLNTGELFF TGTGCCAGCAGTGAACTGGACAGTCTTAACACCGGGGAGCTGTTTTTT
TRBJ2-7 TRBV28 NA TRBD2 CASSLALAGSYEQYF TGTGCCAGCAGTTTAGCGCTAGCGGGCTCCTACGAGCAGTACTTC
TRBJ2-2 TRBV5-6 NA NA CASSWDPGATGELFF TGTGCCAGCAGCTGGGATCCGGGAGCTACCGGGGAGCTGTTTTTT
TRBJ2-5 TRBV19 NA TRBD2 CASSTGTNGETQYF TGTGCCAGTAGTACGGGGACTAACGGCGAGACCCAGTACTTC
TRBJ2-5 TRBV10-3 NA NA CAISELGSLGQETQYF TGTGCCATCAGTGAGTTGGGGAGTTTGGGCCAAGAGACCCAGTACTTC
TRBJ2-7 TRBV6-5 NA TRBD1 CASRDRGHSYEQYF TGTGCCAGCAGAGACAGGGGACACTCCTACGAGCAGTACTTC
TRBJ2-7 TRBV28 NA TRBD1 CASSLSTGGGYEQYF TGTGCCAGCAGTTTATCGACAGGGGGGGGTTACGAGCAGTACTTC
TRBJ1-2 TRBV19 NA NA CASSGASIRDGYTF TGTGCCAGTAGTGGGGCAAGTATCCGGGACGGCTACACCTTC
TRBJ1-6 TRBV18 NA NA CASSPKGAYNSPLHF TGTGCCAGCTCACCAAAGGGGGCCTATAATTCACCCCTCCACTTT
TRBJ1-2 TRBV4-1 NA NA CASSQDRGIGDYTF TGCGCCAGCAGCCAAGATCGAGGGATTGGCGACTACACCTTC